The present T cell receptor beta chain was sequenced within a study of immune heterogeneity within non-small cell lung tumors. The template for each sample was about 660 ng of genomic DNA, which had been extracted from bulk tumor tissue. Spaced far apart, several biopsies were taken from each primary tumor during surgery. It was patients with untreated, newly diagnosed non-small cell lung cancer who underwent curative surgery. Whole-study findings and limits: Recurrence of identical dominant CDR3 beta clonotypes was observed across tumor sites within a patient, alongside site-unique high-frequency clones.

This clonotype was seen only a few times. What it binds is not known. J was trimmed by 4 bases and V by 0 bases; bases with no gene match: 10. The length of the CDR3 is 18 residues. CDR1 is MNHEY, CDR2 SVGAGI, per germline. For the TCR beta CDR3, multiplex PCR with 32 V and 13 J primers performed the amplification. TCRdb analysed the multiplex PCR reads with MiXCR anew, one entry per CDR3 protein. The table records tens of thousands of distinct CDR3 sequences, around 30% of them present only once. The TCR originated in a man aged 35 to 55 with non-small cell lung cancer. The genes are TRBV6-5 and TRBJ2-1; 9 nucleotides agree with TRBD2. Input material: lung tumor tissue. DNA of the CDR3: TGTGCCAGCAGTTACTCGATTCCAGCGGGAGGTATTTACAATGAGCAGTTCTTC. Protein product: CASSYSIPAGGIYNEQFF.